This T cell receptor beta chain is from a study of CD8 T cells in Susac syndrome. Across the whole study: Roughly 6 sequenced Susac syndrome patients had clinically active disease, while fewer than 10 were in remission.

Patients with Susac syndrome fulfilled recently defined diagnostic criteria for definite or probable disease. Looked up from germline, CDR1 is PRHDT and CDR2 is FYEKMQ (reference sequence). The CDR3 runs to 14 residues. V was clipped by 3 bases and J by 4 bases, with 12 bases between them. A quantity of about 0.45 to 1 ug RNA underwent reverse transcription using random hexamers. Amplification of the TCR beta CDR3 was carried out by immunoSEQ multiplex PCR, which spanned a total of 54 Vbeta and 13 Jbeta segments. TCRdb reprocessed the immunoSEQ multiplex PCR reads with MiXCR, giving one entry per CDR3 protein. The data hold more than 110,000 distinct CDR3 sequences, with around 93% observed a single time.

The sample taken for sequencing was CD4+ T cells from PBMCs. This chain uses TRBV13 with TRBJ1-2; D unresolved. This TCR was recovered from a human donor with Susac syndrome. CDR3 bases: TGTGCCAGCAGCTTCGGATTGACGGGCTATGGCTACACCTTC. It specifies CASSFGLTGYGYTF.